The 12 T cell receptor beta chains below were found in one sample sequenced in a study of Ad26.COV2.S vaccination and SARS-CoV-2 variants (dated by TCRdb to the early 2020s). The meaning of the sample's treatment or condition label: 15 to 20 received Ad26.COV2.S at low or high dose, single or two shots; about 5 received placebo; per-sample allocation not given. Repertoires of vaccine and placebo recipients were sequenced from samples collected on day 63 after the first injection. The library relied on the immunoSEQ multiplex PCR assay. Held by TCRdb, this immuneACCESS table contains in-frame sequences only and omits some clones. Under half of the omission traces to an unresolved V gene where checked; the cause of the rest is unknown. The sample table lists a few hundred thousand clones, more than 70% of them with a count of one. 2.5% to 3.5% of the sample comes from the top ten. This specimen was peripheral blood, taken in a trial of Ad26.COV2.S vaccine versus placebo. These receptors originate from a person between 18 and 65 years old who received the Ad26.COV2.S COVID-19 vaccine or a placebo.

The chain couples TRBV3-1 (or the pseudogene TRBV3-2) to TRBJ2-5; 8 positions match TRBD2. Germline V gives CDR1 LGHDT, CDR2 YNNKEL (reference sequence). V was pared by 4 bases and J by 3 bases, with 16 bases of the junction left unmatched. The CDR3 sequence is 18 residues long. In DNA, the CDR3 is TGTGCCAGCAGCCTCAAGGGAACCGCCGGGACTAGGAAAGAGACCCAGTACTTC. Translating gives CASSLKGTAGTRKETQYF.

CDR3: CASSFVSRGQGVWFF. The DNA for the CDR3 is TGTGCCAGCAGCTTTGTATCGAGGGGACAGGGCGTGTGGTTCTTC. This chain joins TRBV7-2 and TRBJ2-1; TRBD1 agrees at 9 bases. Unmatched junction bases numbered 15, after V lost 3 bases and J lost 15 bases. There are 15 residues in the CDR3. Germline values: CDR1 SGHTA, CDR2 FQGNSA.

The CDR3 reads CASSVGTSGVSGYEQYF. In DNA form, the CDR3 reads TGCGCCAGCAGTGTCGGGACTAGCGGGGTTTCAGGGTACGAGCAGTACTTC. The chain has TRBV23-1 and TRBJ2-7; 13 nucleotides match TRBD2. TRBV23-1 is assigned to the ORF class and has an uncertain function. The CDR3 extends over 17 amino acids. Unmatched junction bases numbered 11, after V lost 5 bases and J lost 4 bases.

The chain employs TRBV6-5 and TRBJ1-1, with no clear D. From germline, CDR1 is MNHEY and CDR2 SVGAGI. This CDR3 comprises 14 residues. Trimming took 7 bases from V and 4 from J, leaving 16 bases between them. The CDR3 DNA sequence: TGTGCCAGCAACGGACGCCGAGGAGGCACTGAAGCTTTCTTT. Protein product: CASNGRRGGTEAFF.

The CDR3 DNA is TGTGCCAGCAGTGAGTTTGGGACTGAAGCTTTCTTT. Residues: CASSEFGTEAFF. The chain links TRBV2 to TRBJ1-1; D uncertain. Germline assignment: CDR1 SNHLY and CDR2 FYNNEI. Trimming took off 3 bases at V and 5 bases at J, with 7 bases between the two ends. The CDR3 is made up of 12 amino acids.

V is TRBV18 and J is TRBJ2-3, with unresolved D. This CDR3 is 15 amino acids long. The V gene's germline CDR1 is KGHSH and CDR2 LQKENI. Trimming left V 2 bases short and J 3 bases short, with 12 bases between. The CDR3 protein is CASSPSPSSTDTQYF. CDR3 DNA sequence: TGTGCCAGCTCACCAAGCCCTAGTTCAACAGATACGCAGTATTTT.

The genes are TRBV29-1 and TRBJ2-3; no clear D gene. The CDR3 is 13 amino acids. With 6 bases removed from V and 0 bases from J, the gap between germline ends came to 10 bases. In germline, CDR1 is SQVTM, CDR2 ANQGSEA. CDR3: CSVIKDSTDTQYF. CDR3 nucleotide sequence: TGCAGCGTCATCAAGGACAGCACAGATACGCAGTATTTT.

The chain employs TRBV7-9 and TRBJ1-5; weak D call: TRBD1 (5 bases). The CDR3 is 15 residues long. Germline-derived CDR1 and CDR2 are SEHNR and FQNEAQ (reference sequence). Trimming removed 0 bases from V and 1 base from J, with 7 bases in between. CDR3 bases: TGTGCCAGCAGCTTAGCCGGGGACAGCAATCAGCCCCAGCATTTT. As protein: CASSLAGDSNQPQHF.

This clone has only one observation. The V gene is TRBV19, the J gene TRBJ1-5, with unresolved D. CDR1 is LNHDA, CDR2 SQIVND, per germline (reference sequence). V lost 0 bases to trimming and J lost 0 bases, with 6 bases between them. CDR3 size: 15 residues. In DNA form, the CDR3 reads TGTGCCAGTAGTATAGATGGTTATAGCAATCAGCCCCAGCATTTT. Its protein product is CASSIDGYSNQPQHF.

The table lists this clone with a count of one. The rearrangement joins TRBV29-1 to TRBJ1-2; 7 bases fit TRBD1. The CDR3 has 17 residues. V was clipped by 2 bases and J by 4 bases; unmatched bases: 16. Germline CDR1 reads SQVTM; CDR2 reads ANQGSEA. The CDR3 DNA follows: TGCAGCGTTGAAACCGAGACAGGGTTCGGTCTAGGCTATGGCTACACCTTC. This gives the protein CSVETETGFGLGYGYTF.

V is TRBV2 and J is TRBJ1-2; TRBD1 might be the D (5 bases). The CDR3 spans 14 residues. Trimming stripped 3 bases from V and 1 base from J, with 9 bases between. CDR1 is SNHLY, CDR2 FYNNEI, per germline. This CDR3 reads CASSEGRNNYGYTF. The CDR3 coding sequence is TGTGCCAGCAGTGAGGGGCGAAATAACTATGGCTACACCTTC.

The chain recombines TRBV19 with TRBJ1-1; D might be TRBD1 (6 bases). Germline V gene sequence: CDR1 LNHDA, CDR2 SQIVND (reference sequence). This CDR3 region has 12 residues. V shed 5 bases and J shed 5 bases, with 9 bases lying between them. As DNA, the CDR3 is TGTGCCAGTAGTGCAGGGGTAACTGAAGCTTTCTTT. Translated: CASSAGVTEAFF. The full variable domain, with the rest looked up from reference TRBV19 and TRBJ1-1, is DGGITQSPKYLFRKEGQNVTLSCEQNLNHDAMYWYRQDPGQGLRLIYYSQIVNDFQKGDIAEGYSVSREKKESFPLTVTSAQKNPTAFYLCASSAGVTEAFFGQGTRLTVV.